This TCR beta chain was recorded in a study of blood T cell repertoires in COVID-19. The CDR3 loop spans 14 amino acids. Germline CDR1 and CDR2: MNHNY and SVGAGI (reference sequence). Trimming stripped 2 bases from V and 0 bases from J, with 6 bases between. Original data processing: The assay estimated nucleated cells by amplifying reference gene primers. Assay used: immunoSEQ multiplex PCR; TCRdb lists only in-frame clones, some missing. Clonal size and the V and J genes are those of that table, whereas D and trimming came from the DNA. The sample consists of fewer than 350,000 clones, roughly 79% of them appearing once.

The chain employs TRBV6-6 and TRBJ2-3; no clear D. The specimen was peripheral blood. The TCR sequence derives from a woman aged 55-70 years with active or convalescent COVID-19. In DNA, the CDR3 is TGTGCCAGCAGTTACGGGCCTAGCACAGATACGCAGTATTTT. Its protein product is CASSYGPSTDTQYF.